This T cell receptor beta chain was captured in a study of blood T cell repertoires in COVID-19. As for the study in general: COVID-19 samples collected from the United States, Italy and Spain covered acute and convalescent phases. PBMCs, B-cell-depleted T cells, or T cells were the source of the cDNA or gDNA that made up the material.

In the source study's methods: Estimation of nucleated cell counts was performed using reference gene primer amplification. The table came from immunoSEQ multiplex PCR; TCRdb's copy has only in-frame clones and leaves some out. V and J calls plus clone size are reproduced from that table; the DNA served to infer D and trimming. Here the sample spans about 250,000 clones, nearly 90% being singletons. This CDR3 is built from 15 residues. Germline V lookup: CDR1 SNHLY, CDR2 FYNNEI. V dropped 8 bases and J dropped 0; count of bases not matched to a gene: 10. This chain links TRBV2 with TRBJ2-7, with TRBD2 matching over 7 bases. The sequenced sample consisted of peripheral blood. The receptor comes from a man aged 18 to 29 with active or convalescent COVID-19. The CDR3 DNA reads as TGTGCCAGCTTATCCGGACGGGGGGACTCCTACGAGCAGTACTTC. It codes for CASLSGRGDSYEQYF.